These 23 T cell receptor beta chains were sequenced from one sample in a study of shared clonotypes between healthy human individuals. Repertoires were generated with immunoSEQ multiplex PCR, while TCRdb's copy carries only in-frame clones and drops some. Of about 2.4 million clones in the sample, approximately 93% were seen once. Sequenced material: naive CD4+ T cells from PBMCs. Subset indicated: CD45RA+ positively selected. These receptors came from a man between 18 and 35 years old in good health. Some clones in this sample may be carry-over from other donors' samples.

With respect to this clone: Distinct nucleotide sequences in the sample also encode this CDR3. The chain uses TRBV7-9 and TRBJ2-1; 9 bases align to TRBD1. The junction had 5 bases not matched to a gene; V was cut back by 4 bases and J by 4 bases. Germline CDR1 and CDR2: SEHNR and FQNEAQ (reference sequence). This CDR3 has 15 amino acids. This chain's CDR3 is CASSSDRGSYNEQFF. CDR3 DNA: TGTGCCAGCAGCTCGGACAGGGGATCTTACAATGAGCAGTTCTTC.

The chain employs TRBV5-1 and TRBJ1-6, with D maybe TRBD1 (6 bases). Germline assignment: CDR1 SGHRS and CDR2 YFSETQ. The CDR3 is 14 amino acids. The V end was cut by 1 base, the J end by 8 bases, with 10 bases between. The CDR3 bases are TGCGCCAGCAGCTTGACAGGGACTGATTCACCCCTCCACTTT. Translated: CASSLTGTDSPLHF.

The chain links TRBV27 to TRBJ2-7, with D possibly being TRBD1 or TRBD2 (5 bases each). Per germline, CDR1 MNHEY and CDR2 SMNVEV (reference sequence). The V end was cut by 1 base, the J end by 3 bases, with 13 bases between. The CDR3 runs to 15 residues. The CDR3 loop is CASSLFGVQGYEQYF. The CDR3 DNA reads TGTGCCAGCAGTTTATTCGGGGTGCAGGGCTACGAGCAGTACTTC.

The chain combines TRBV9 with TRBJ2-7; D possibly corresponds to TRBD2 (6 bases). In germline, CDR1 is SGDLS, CDR2 YYNGEE. The length of the CDR3 is 13 residues. The V gene lost 2 bases and the J gene lost 7 bases, with 13 bases spanning the gap. Here the CDR3 DNA reads TGTGCCAGCAGCGTGGAGGGATCGGGGGAGCAGTACTTC. Amino acid sequence: CASSVEGSGEQYF.

The chain uses TRBV5-1 and TRBJ2-5; D perhaps matches TRBD1 (5 bases). The J call is uncertain, as TRBJ2-7 better fits the DNA end. The CDR3 loop spans 13 amino acids. Germline-derived CDR1 and CDR2 are SGHRS and YFSETQ. The CDR3 is CASRRGPAYEQYF. The DNA for the CDR3 is TGCGCCAGCAGAAGGGGCCCAGCCTACGAGCAGTACTTC.

The rearrangement joins TRBV4-2 to TRBJ2-7; TRBD1 matches 8 bases. The germline gives CDR1 LGHNA, CDR2 YNFKEQ. The CDR3 totals 14 residues. Trimming cost V 4 bases and J 4 bases; bases outside gene matches: 6. In nucleotides, the CDR3 is TGTGCCAGCAGCCTGGGACAGGACGGGTACGAGCAGTACTTC. This gives the protein CASSLGQDGYEQYF.

The chain recombines TRBV27 with TRBJ2-7; 12 nucleotides line up with TRBD2. Looked up from germline, CDR1 is MNHEY and CDR2 is SMNVEV (reference sequence). The CDR3 has 15 amino acids. V gave up 2 bases and J gave up 6 bases; unmatched junction bases: 5. CDR3 DNA sequence: TGTGCCAGCAGTTTACGGCTAGCGGGAGGGGGCGAGCAGTACTTC. Its translation: CASSLRLAGGGEQYF.

The chain has TRBV12-5 and TRBJ2-7; D is perhaps TRBD1 (6 bases). This CDR3 spans 16 amino acids. The germline V gene has CDR1 LGHNT and CDR2 FRNRAP. The V and J ends lost 0 bases and 0 bases respectively, with 12 bases between them. CDR3 DNA: TGTGCTAGTGGTTTGGTACCGAGGGGGAGCTCCTACGAGCAGTACTTC. Protein sequence: CASGLVPRGSSYEQYF.

The chain joins TRBV5-1 to TRBJ2-5; tentative D call: TRBD1 (5 bases). Trimming stripped 0 bases from V and 4 bases from J, with 19 bases between. Germline assignment: CDR1 SGHRS and CDR2 YFSETQ. This CDR3 comprises 17 residues. CDR3 protein: CASSLGTPNRLGETQYF. CDR3 nucleotide sequence: TGCGCCAGCAGCTTGGGGACCCCCAACAGGCTAGGAGAGACCCAGTACTTC. The full variable domain, completed using reference TRBV5-1 and TRBJ2-5, is KAGVTQTPRYLIKTRGQQVTLSCSPISGHRSVSWYQQTPGQGLQFLFEYFSETQRNKGNFPGRFSGRQFSNSRSEMNVSTLELGDSALYLCASSLGTPNRLGETQYFGPGTRLLVL.

The CDR3 sequence is CAFRVAGDLVGELFF. The CDR3 DNA reads TGTGCCTTCAGGGTAGCGGGAGACTTGGTCGGGGAGCTGTTTTTT. The chain is built from TRBV19 and TRBJ2-2; 9 bases are shared with TRBD2. The germline V gene has CDR1 LNHDA and CDR2 SQIVND (reference sequence). The CDR3 has 15 amino acids. Trimming cost V 11 bases and J 7 bases; bases outside gene matches: 14. Filled out from reference TRBV19 and TRBJ2-2, the complete variable domain reads DGGITQSPKYLFRKEGQNVTLSCEQNLNHDAMYWYRQDPGQGLRLIYYSQIVNDFQKGDIAEGYSVSREKKESFPLTVTSAQKNPTAFYLCAFRVAGDLVGELFFGEGSRLTVL.

The chain employs TRBV11-2 and TRBJ2-1; weak D call: TRBD2 (6 bases). CDR1 and CDR2 (germline): SGHAT, FQNNGV. CDR3 size: 15 residues. V lost 5 bases and J 0 bases, leaving 11 bases between the germline ends. The CDR3 DNA sequence: TGTGCCAGCAGCCCAGTGGGACTCTCCTACAATGAGCAGTTCTTC. Protein: CASSPVGLSYNEQFF.

The V and J genes are TRBV25-1 and TRBJ2-4, with 9 bases lining up with TRBD2. Germline V gives CDR1 MGHDK, CDR2 SYGVNS. The CDR3 has 13 residues. V lost 6 bases and J lost 12; bases outside the gene matches: 9. CDR3 sequence reads: CASSPGLAFYQYF. The CDR3 DNA reads TGTGCCAGCAGCCCGGGACTAGCCTTTTATCAGTACTTC. The whole variable domain, filled in from reference TRBV25-1 and TRBJ2-4, reads EADIYQTPRYLVIGTGKKITLECSQTMGHDKMYWYQQDPGMELHLIHYSYGVNSTEKGDLSSESTVSRIRTEHFPLTLESARPSHTSQYLCASSPGLAFYQYFGAGTRLSVL.

This chain joins TRBV19 and TRBJ2-1, with 13 nucleotides matching TRBD2. Germline CDR1 is LNHDA and CDR2 is SQIVND (reference sequence). V lost 5 bases to trimming and J lost 5 bases; unmatched junction nucleotides: 15. The CDR3 consists of 19 residues. CDR3 sequence: CASSPPPGTSGTFDNEQFF. CDR3 coding DNA: TGTGCCAGTAGTCCCCCCCCCGGGACTAGCGGGACCTTTGACAATGAGCAGTTCTTC.

The chain employs TRBV11-2 and TRBJ2-7; D unresolved. Germline assignment: CDR1 SGHAT and CDR2 FQNNGV. The ends were cut back, 3 bases at V and 4 bases at J, with 4 bases in the middle. This CDR3 has 11 amino acids. The CDR3 nucleotides are TGTGCCAGCAGCTTCCAGTACGAGCAGTACTTC. Protein product: CASSFQYEQYF.

The chain combines TRBV5-6 with TRBJ1-2, with D tentatively TRBD1 (6 bases). V was shortened by 4 bases and J by 5 bases, with 15 bases between the two germline ends. CDR1 is SGHDT, CDR2 YYEEEE, per germline. This CDR3 spans 14 amino acids. CDR3 DNA sequence: TGTGCCAGCAGCGGTGAAGGACAGAATTATGGCTACACCTTC. Its translation is CASSGEGQNYGYTF.

The rearrangement joins TRBV7-2 to TRBJ1-2; the D is unclear. This CDR3 spans 15 amino acids. The V and J ends lost 1 base and 0 bases respectively, with 9 bases between them. CDR1 and CDR2 (germline): SGHTA, FQGNSA. The CDR3 protein is CASSLDWAANYGYTF. CDR3 nucleotides: TGTGCCAGCAGCTTAGATTGGGCCGCTAACTATGGCTACACCTTC.

This sequence joins TRBV5-4 and TRBJ2-7; possible D gene TRBD2, 5 bases. Deletions cut 9 bases from V and 6 bases from J, with 22 bases between. The CDR3 contains 14 residues. CDR1 is SGHNT, CDR2 YYREEE, per germline (reference sequence). The CDR3, as DNA: TGTGCCACCAACCGCAGCCCGCTAGCAGGCGAGCAGTACTTC. Translation: CATNRSPLAGEQYF.

This clone occurred a few times. This chain joins TRBV12-5 and TRBJ1-1; D is perhaps TRBD1 (6 bases). The CDR3 has 13 amino acids. Germline-derived CDR1 and CDR2 are LGHNT and FRNRAP. Deletions cut 4 bases from V and 7 bases from J, with 13 bases between. The CDR3 here is CASGSSGAGEAFF. CDR3 coding DNA: TGTGCTAGTGGTTCCTCGGGGGCTGGTGAAGCTTTCTTT.

V gene TRBV7-6 combines with J gene TRBJ2-7, with D possibly TRBD1 on 5 matching bases. Looked up from germline, CDR1 is SGHVS and CDR2 is FNYEAQ. This CDR3 is 12 amino acids long. V shed 5 bases and J shed 3 bases, with 8 bases lying between them. This chain's CDR3 is CASSTDSYEQYF. In DNA, the CDR3 is TGTGCCAGCAGCACCGACAGCTACGAGCAGTACTTC. The variable domain in full, completed from reference TRBV7-6 and TRBJ2-7, reads GAGVSQSPRYKVTKRGQDVALRCDPISGHVSLYWYRQALGQGPEFLTYFNYEAQQDKSGLPNDRFSAERPEGSISTLTIQRTEQRDSAMYRCASSTDSYEQYFGPGTRLTVT.

The chain is built from TRBV7-8 and TRBJ2-2, with D possibly TRBD1 on 5 matching bases. The CDR3 length is 14 residues. CDR1 is SGHVS and CDR2 is FQNEAQ in the germline V gene. The V end was cut by 2 bases, the J end by 6 bases, with 10 bases between. CDR3 in amino acids: CASSLQGFAGELFF. CDR3 in DNA: TGTGCCAGCAGCTTACAGGGTTTCGCCGGGGAGCTGTTTTTT.

As concerns this clone: Additional DNA sequences in this sample encode the identical CDR3. CDR3 nucleotide sequence: TGTGCCAGCAGCCTGGCCCCTTACGAGCAGTACTTC. Protein product: CASSLAPYEQYF. V and J are TRBV28 and TRBJ2-7; D call uncertain. The CDR3 runs to 12 residues. Germline loops: CDR1 MDHEN, CDR2 SYDVKM. Trimming left V 6 bases short and J 4 bases short, with 10 bases between.

The chain has TRBV4-2 and TRBJ2-1, with a tentative D call TRBD2 (6 bases). Germline V CDR1 and CDR2: LGHNA, YNFKEQ. The V end lost 4 bases, the J end lost 6 bases, and 19 bases lay between the germline ends. The CDR3 has 16 residues. This CDR3 reads CASSPSFGRSGNEQFF. The CDR3 coding sequence is TGTGCCAGCAGCCCATCGTTCGGGAGATCCGGCAATGAGCAGTTCTTC.

There are a few counts of this clone. This rearrangement joins TRBV14 to TRBJ2-2, with 7 bases lining up with TRBD1. V gave up 1 base and J gave up 7 bases; unmatched junction bases: 3. The CDR3 runs 14 residues. CDR1 SGHDN and CDR2 FVKESK come from the germline V gene. CDR3 bases: TGTGCCAGCAGCCAAGTAAGACAGGGCGGGGAGCTGTTTTTT. It is translated as CASSQVRQGGELFF.